This TCR beta chain comes out of a study of immune heterogeneity within non-small cell lung tumors. Bulk tumor genomic DNA served as template, at around 580 ng per sample. In surgery, several biopsies were collected from each primary tumor at widely spaced sites. These patients got curative surgery after being newly diagnosed with untreated non-small cell lung cancer. Overall study results and limits: Clonotypes of T-cell receptor beta found at high frequency were largely distinct between individual patients.

Germline values: CDR1 MNHEY, CDR2 SMNVEV (reference sequence). V shed 6 bases and J 7 bases; nucleotides not matched to a gene: 8. The CDR3 has 15 amino acids. The TCR beta CDR3 region underwent multiplex PCR amplification with 32 V and 13 J primers. TCRdb itself ran the multiplex PCR reads through MiXCR, one entry per CDR3 protein. The data contain around 3,000 distinct CDR3 sequences, roughly 46% of them singletons. This clonotype counts as medium-sized. Antigen unknown. This receptor was taken from a man aged 60-69 years with non-small cell lung cancer. The sample was lung tumor tissue. The V gene is TRBV27, the J gene TRBJ2-1, with 11 positions matching TRBD1. The CDR3 loop reads CASRPGQGGLNEQFF. The CDR3 DNA reads as TGTGCCAGCAGGCCGGGACAGGGGGGCCTTAATGAGCAGTTCTTC.